This section outlines one T cell receptor (beta chain) sequence together with its context. Its antigen is unknown. The V gene lost 7 bases and the J gene lost 1 base, with 11 bases spanning the gap. This CDR3 spans 14 amino acids. Germline V gene lookup returns CDR1 MNHNS and CDR2 SASEGT. The sample originates from a study of vaccination and CD4 T cells after COVID-19. On the study more broadly: Convalescent donors: six male, four female; seven Caucasian, two Asian, one multiracial, two Hispanic. The study's findings and limits: In convalescent patients, 304 of 307 vaccine-specific clones were mono-reactive for SARS-CoV-2 spike.

Sequencing of the DNA from cultured CD4+ T cells was carried out with the Oncomine TCR Beta short-read assay. Using its own MiXCR run on the PCR reads, TCRdb lists one record per CDR3 protein. The repertoire consists of fewer than 20,000 distinct CDR3 sequences, with about 70% occurring once and the leading ten covering around a sixth. This sample's treatment: roughly ten-day PBMC culture with coronavirus spike peptide pools or control peptides (ViraFEST assay). Two million PBMCs per well were cultured with roughly 9.2 IU/ml IL-2 and about 10 ug/ml peptide pools. The receptor was derived from a human donor who had recovered from COVID-19. Sequencing was performed on CD4+ T cells from blood, cultured in vitro. The gene calls are TRBV6-1 and TRBJ1-5; the D is unclear. In DNA form, the CDR3 reads TGTGCCAGCACGTGGGTTCAGAGCAATCAGCCCCAGCATTTT. Its protein is CASTWVQSNQPQHF.